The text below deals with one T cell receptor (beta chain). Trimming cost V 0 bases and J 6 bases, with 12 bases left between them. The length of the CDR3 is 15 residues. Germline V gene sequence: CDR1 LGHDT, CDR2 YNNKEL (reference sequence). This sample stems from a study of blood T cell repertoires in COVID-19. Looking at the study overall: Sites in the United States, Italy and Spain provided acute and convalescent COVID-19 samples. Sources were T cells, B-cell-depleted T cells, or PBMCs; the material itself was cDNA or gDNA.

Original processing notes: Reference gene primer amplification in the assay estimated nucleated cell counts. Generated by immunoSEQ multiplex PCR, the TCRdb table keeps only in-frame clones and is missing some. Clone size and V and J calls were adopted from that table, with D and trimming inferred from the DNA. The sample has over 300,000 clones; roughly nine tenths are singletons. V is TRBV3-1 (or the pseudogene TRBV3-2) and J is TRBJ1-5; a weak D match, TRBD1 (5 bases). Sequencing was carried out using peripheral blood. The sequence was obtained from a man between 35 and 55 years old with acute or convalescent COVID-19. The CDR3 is CASSQDPGWSQPQHF. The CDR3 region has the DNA TGTGCCAGCAGCCAAGACCCAGGGTGGAGTCAGCCCCAGCATTTT.